The sample holds a few counts of the clone carrying this T cell receptor beta chain. Its target is not known. These data originate in a study of response to subunit inactivated influenza vaccine. Germline V gene data show CDR1 as SGHDT and CDR2 as YYEEEE. CDR3 length: 13 amino acids. After removal of 3 bases from V and 7 bases from J, the junction contained 6 bases not matched to a gene. TCRdb called the RT-PCR reads again in MiXCR, with one record for every CDR3 protein. The sample yields hundreds of thousands of distinct CDR3 sequences, less than 30% seen once. Findings and limits, study-wide: With each seasonal influenza vaccination, the authors suggested, few new T cells are recruited.

V usage is TRBV5-6 and J usage is TRBJ2-7; the match to TRBD1 covers 8 bases. The source is a man between 50 and 59 years old who received an inactivated influenza vaccine. This specimen was CD4+ T cells sorted from PBMCs, taken roughly 5 days after vaccination. The DNA for the CDR3 is TGTGCCAGCAGCTCTGGGACAGGTCGAGAGCAGTACTTC. This codes for CASSSGTGREQYF. Full variable domain (missing parts from reference TRBV5-6 and TRBJ2-7): DAGVTQSPTHLIKTRGQQVTLRCSPKSGHDTVSWYQQALGQGPQFIFQYYEEEERQRGNFPDRFSGHQFPNYSSELNVNALLLGDSALYLCASSSGTGREQYFGPGTRLTVT.